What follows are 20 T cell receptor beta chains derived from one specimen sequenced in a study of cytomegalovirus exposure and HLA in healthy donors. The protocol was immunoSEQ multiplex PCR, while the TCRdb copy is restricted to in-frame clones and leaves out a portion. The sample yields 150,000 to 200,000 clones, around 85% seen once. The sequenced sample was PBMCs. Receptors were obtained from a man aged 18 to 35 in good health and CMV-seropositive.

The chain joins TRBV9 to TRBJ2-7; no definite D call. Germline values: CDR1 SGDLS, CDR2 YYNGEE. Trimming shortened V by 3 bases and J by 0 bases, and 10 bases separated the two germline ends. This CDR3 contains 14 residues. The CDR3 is CASSAELISYEQYF. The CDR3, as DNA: TGTGCCAGCAGCGCCGAACTCATCTCCTACGAGCAGTACTTC.

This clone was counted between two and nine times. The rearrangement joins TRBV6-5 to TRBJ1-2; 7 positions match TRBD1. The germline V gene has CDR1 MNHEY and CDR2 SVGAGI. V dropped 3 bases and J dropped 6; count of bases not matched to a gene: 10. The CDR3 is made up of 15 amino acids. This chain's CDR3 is CASSYFRGGTDGYTF. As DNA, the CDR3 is TGTGCCAGCAGTTATTTTCGAGGGGGGACAGATGGCTACACCTTC.

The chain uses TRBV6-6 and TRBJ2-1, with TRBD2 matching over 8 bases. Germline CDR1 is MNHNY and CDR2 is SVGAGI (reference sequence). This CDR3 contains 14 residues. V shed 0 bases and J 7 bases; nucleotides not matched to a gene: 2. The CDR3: CASSYSGLANEQFF. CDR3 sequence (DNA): TGTGCCAGCAGTTACTCCGGACTAGCAAATGAGCAGTTCTTC.

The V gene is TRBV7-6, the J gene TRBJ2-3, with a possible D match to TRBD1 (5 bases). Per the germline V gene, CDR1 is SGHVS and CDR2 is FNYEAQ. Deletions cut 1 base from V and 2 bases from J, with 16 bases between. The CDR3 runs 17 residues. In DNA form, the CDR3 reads TGTGCCAGCAGCTTAGTAGGCCAGGGTGGGATCACAGATACGCAGTATTTT. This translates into CASSLVGQGGITDTQYF.

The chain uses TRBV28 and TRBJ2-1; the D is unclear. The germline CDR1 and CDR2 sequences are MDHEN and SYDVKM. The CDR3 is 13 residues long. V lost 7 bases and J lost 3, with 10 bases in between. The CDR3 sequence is CASNTQHYNEQFF. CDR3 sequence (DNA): TGTGCCAGCAATACCCAACACTACAATGAGCAGTTCTTC.

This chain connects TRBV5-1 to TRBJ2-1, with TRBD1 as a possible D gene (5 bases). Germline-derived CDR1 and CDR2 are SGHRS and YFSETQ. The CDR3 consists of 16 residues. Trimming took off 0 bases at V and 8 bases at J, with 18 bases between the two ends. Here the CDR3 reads CASSLDPGPIGDEQFF. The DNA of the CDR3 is TGCGCCAGCAGCTTGGACCCCGGACCGATAGGGGATGAGCAGTTCTTC.

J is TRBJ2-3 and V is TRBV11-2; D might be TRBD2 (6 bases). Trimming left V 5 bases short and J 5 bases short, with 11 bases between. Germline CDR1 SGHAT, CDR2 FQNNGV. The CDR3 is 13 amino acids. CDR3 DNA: TGTGCCAGCAGCCCCCGGAGGGGAGATACGCAGTATTTT. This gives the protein CASSPRRGDTQYF.

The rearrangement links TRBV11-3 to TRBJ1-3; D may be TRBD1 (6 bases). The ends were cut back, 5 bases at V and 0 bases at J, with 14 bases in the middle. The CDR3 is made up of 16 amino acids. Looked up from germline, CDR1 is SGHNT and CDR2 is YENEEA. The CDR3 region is CASSTMTGSSGNTIYF. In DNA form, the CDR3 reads TGTGCCAGCAGCACCATGACAGGAAGCTCTGGAAACACCATATATTTT. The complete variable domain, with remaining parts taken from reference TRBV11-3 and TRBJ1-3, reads EAGVVQSPRYKIIEKKQPVAFWCNPISGHNTLYWYLQNLGQGPELLIRYENEEAVDDSQLPKDRFSAERLKGVDSTLKIQPAELGDSAVYLCASSTMTGSSGNTIYFGEGSWLTVV.

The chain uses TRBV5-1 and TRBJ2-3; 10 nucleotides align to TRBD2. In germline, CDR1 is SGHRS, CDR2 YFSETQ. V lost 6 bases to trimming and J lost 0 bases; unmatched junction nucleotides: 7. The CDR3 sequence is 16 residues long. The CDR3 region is CASNGGAGGSTDTQYF. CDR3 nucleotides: TGCGCCAGCAACGGGGGAGCGGGAGGGAGCACAGATACGCAGTATTTT.

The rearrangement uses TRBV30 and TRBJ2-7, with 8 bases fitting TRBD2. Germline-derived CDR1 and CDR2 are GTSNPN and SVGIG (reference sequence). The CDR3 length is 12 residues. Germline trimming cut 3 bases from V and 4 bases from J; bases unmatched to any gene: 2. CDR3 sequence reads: CAWSGGGYEQYF. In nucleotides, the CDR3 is TGTGCCTGGAGCGGGGGGGGGTACGAGCAGTACTTC.

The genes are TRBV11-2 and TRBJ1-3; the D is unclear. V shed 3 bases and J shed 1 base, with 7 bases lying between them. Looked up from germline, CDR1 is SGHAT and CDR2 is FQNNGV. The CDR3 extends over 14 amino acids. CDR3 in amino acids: CASSFDISGNTIYF. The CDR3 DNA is TGTGCCAGCAGCTTTGACATTTCTGGAAACACCATATATTTT.

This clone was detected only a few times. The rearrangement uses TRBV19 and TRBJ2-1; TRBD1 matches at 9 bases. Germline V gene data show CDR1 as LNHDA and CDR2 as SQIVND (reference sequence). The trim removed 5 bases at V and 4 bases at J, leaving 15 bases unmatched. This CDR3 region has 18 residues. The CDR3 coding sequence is TGTGCCAGTAGTGCGGACCGGACAGGGGTTTCTCTATACAATGAGCAGTTCTTC. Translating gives CASSADRTGVSLYNEQFF.

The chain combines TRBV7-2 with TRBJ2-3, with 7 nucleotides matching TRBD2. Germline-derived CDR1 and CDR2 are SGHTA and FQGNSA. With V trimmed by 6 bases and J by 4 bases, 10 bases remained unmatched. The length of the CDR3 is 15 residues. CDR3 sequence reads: CASRQGLGGADTQYF. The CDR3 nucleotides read TGTGCCAGCAGGCAAGGACTAGGTGGGGCAGATACGCAGTATTTT.

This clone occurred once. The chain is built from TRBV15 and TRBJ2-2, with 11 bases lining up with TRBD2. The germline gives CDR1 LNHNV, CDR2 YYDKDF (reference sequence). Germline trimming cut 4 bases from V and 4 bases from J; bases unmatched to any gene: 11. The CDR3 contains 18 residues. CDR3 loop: CATSTFRLAGGLTGELFF. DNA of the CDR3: TGTGCCACCAGCACTTTCCGGTTAGCGGGGGGGCTCACCGGGGAGCTGTTTTTT.

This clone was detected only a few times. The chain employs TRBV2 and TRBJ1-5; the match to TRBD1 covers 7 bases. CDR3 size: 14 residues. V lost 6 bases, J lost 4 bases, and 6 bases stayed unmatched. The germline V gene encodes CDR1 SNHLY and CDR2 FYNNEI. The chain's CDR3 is CASSATGWNQPQHF. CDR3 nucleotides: TGTGCCAGCAGCGCGACAGGGTGGAATCAGCCCCAGCATTTT.

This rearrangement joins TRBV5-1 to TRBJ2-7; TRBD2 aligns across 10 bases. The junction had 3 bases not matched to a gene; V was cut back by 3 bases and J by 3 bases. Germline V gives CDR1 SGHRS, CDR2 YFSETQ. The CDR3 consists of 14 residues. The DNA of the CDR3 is TGCGCCAGCAGCTGGGGACTAGCGAACTACGAGCAGTACTTC. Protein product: CASSWGLANYEQYF.

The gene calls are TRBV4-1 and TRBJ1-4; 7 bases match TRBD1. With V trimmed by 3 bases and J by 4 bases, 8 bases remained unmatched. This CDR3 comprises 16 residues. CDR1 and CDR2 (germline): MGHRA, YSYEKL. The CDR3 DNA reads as TGCGCCAGCAGCCAGAATTTACAGGGGCTTAATGAAAAACTGTTTTTT. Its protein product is CASSQNLQGLNEKLFF.

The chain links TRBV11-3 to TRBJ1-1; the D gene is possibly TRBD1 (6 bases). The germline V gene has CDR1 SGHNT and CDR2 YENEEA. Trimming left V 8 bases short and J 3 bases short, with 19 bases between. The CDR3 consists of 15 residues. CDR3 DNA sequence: TGTGCCAGCTGTAGGTCGGGGGGCAGGGACACTGAAGCTTTCTTT. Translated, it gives CASCRSGGRDTEAFF.

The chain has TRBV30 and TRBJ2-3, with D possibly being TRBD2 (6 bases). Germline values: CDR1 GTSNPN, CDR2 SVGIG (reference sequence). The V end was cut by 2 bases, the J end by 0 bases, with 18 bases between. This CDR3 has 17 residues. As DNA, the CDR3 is TGTGCCTGGAGTACTCCCGGGACTCACATGAGCACAGATACGCAGTATTTT. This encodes CAWSTPGTHMSTDTQYF. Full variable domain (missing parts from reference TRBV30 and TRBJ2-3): SQTIHQWPATLVQPVGSPLSLECTVEGTSNPNLYWYRQAAGRGLQLLFYSVGIGQISSEVPQNLSASRPQDRQFILSSKKLLLSDSGFYLCAWSTPGTHMSTDTQYFGPGTRLTVL.

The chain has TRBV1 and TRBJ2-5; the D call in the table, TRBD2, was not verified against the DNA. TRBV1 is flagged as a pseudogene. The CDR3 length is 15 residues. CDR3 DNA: TGCACCAGCAGCCAATCCCGGCGACTCGAAGAGACCCAGTACTTC. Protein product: CTSSQSRRLEETQYF.